This T cell receptor beta chain emerged from a study of PD-1 blockade in classical Hodgkin lymphoma. Study-wide findings and caveats: Newly diagnosed patients reportedly trailed healthy donors in baseline TCR diversity. With respect to the repertoire differences, their causes, possibly disease activity or prior therapy, remain undefined.

Time point specified: newly diagnosed, previously untreated cHL patient sample. Newly diagnosed, untreated classical Hodgkin lymphoma PBMCs provided comparison. CDR1 is ENHRY and CDR2 is SYGVKD in the germline V gene. There are 15 residues in the CDR3. V lost 3 bases and J lost 3, with 12 bases in between. This clone was counted a few times. Its antigen is unknown. Assay used: immunoSEQ multiplex PCR; TCRdb lists only in-frame clones, some missing. This sample has tens of thousands of clones, with about nine tenths found just once. Material for sequencing was peripheral blood mononuclear cells (PBMCs). This chain connects TRBV10-3 to TRBJ2-1; D is possibly TRBD2 (6 bases). The sequence came from a human donor with classical Hodgkin lymphoma. Here the CDR3 DNA reads TGTGCCATCAGTGAAAGTAGGACTATCTACAATGAGCAGTTCTTC. As protein: CAISESRTIYNEQFF.